This TCR beta chain was recorded in a study of T cells in Graves' hyperthyroidism and ophthalmopathy. Study results and limitations: Classification by a 13 V-J model distinguished ophthalmopathy from stable hyperthyroidism.

In regard to this clonotype: What it binds is unknown. A read error may account for a junction end that differs from germline.

Used for diagnoses were clinical symptoms, serum thyroxine and TRAb, thyroid ultrasound and orbital computed tomography. This CDR3 spans 12 amino acids. CDR1 MNHEY and CDR2 SVGAGI come from the germline V gene. Amplification targeted TCR beta CDR3 regions from RNA transcripts. HTBI primers were the set used in a first-round RT-PCR of the TCR CDR3. TCRdb re-derived calls from the multiplex PCR reads in MiXCR, one entry per CDR3 protein. This sample has a few hundred thousand distinct CDR3 sequences; roughly 46% occur once, and the top ten carry 19%. This TCR was recovered from an adult woman with Graves' disease, either hyperthyroidism or ophthalmopathy (not recorded which). This chain uses TRBV6-5 with TRBJ1-2; D is unresolved. Sequenced input: peripheral blood or thyroid tissue (not recorded which). The CDR3 DNA sequence: TGTGCCACCAGTGATTTAAGCGACGGCTACACCTTC. Translation: CATSDLSDGYTF.